Sequencing of this T cell receptor (beta chain) was carried out in a study of cytomegalovirus exposure and HLA in healthy donors. Study conclusions and caveats: Some V segments (TRBV6-2 and TRBV6-3 among them) were excluded as indistinguishable.

60 Vbeta and 13 Jbeta primers were used in PCR. TCRdb keeps only in-frame clones here, not all; method: immunoSEQ multiplex PCR. The data contain 150,000 or so clones, 75% to 80% of them singletons. Notes on this clone: Its target is not known.

This CDR3 is 16 amino acids long. V was shortened by 4 bases and J by 0 bases, with 15 bases between the two germline ends. Per the germline V gene, CDR1 is SGHDN and CDR2 is FVKESK. The source is a woman in her thirties or forties in good health and CMV-seronegative. The sample taken for sequencing was PBMCs. The V and J genes are TRBV14 and TRBJ1-2, with D uncertain. CDR3 sequence: CASSPQSEVPNYGYTF. For the CDR3, the DNA is TGTGCCAGCAGCCCTCAAAGCGAGGTTCCTAACTATGGCTACACCTTC.